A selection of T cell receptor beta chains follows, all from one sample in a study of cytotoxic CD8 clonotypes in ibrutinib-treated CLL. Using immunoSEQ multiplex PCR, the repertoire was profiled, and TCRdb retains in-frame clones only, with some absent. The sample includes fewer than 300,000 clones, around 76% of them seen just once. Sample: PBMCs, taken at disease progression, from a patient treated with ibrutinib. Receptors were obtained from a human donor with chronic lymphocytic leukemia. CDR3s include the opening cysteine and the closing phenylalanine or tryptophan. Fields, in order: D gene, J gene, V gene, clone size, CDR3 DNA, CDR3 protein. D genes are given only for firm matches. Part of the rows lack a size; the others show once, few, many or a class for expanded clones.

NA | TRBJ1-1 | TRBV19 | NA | TGTGCCAGTAGTATCGAACTCCGGAACACTGAAGCTTTCTTT | CASSIELRNTEAFF
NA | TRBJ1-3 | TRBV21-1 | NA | TGTGCCAGCGGACAGACGGATGAGTACTCTGGAAACACCATATATTTT | CASGQTDEYSGNTIYF
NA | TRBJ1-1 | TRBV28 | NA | TGTGCCAGCAGTCCTGGACAGAACACTGAAGCTTTCTTT | CASSPGQNTEAFF
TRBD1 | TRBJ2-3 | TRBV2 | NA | TGTGCCAGCAGGGTGACAGGGGGCACAGATACGCAGTATTTT | CASRVTGGTDTQYF
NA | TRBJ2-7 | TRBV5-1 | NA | TGCGCCAGCAGCATCTATAATGGCGGGGGCGGAGAGCAGTACTTC | CASSIYNGGGGEQYF
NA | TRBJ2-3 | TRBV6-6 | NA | TGTGCCAGCAGGGGACCCGGGCCCGGGGGATATACGCAGTATTTT | CASRGPGPGGYTQYF
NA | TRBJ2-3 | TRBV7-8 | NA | TGTGCCAGCAGCTTAGTTGAGGGAGGGGGATTGAGCACAGATACGCAGTATTTT | CASSLVEGGGLSTDTQYF
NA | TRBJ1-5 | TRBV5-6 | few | TGTGCCAGCAGCGGGAATAATCAGCCCCAGCATTTT | CASSGNNQPQHF
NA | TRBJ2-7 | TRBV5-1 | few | TGCGCCAGCAGCTTCCCAGGGAGCGACGAGCAGTACTTC | CASSFPGSDEQYF
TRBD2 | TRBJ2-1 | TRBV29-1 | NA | TGCAGCGTACTAGCGGGAGAGCTTGGGGGTGAGCAGTTCTTC | CSVLAGELGGEQFF
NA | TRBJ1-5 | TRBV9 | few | TGTGCCAGCAGCCCGGTATATAGCAATCAGCCCCAGCATTTT | CASSPVYSNQPQHF
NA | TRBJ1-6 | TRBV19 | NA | TGTGCCAGTAGTATGCGGTGGACCCCCCTTCATCCCTCCTATAATTCACCCCTCCACTTT | CASSMRWTPLHPSYNSPLHF
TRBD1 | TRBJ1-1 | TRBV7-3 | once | TGTGCCAGCAGCTCGGGACAGGTGAACACTGAAGCTTTCTTT | CASSSGQVNTEAFF
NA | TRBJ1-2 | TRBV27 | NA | TGTGCCAGCAGTTTCCAGGGCGACTATGGCTACACCTTC | CASSFQGDYGYTF
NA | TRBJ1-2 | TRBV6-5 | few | TGTGCCAGCAGTTACTCAAGATACTATGGCTACACCTTC | CASSYSRYYGYTF
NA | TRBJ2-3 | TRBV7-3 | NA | TGTGCCAGCAGCTTAGGTGGCACAGATACGCAGTATTTT | CASSLGGTDTQYF
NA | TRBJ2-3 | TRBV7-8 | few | TGTGCCAGCAGCTTAGTGGTTAGCACAGATACGCAGTATTTT | CASSLVVSTDTQYF
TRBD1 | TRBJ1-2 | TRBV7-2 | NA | TGTGCCAGCAGCTCGACAGGGGTCGTAGGCTACACCTTC | CASSSTGVVGYTF
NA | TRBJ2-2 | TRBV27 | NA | TGTGCCAGCACCCCATCGGGTAGACAGAACACCGGGGAGCTGTTTTTT | CASTPSGRQNTGELFF
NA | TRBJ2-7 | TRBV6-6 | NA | TGTGCCAGCACCGTACAAGAGGGGGTGCCCTACGAGCAGTACTTC | CASTVQEGVPYEQYF
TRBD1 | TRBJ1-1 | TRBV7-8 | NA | TGTGCCAGCAGCCAACCCCGGGGGGACAGAAGGAACACTGAAGCTTTCTTT | CASSQPRGDRRNTEAFF
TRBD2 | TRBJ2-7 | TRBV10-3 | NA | TGTGCCACCACCGGGACTAGCTCCTACGAGCAGTACTTC | CATTGTSSYEQYF